This TCR beta chain came from a study of blood T cell repertoires in COVID-19. Using immunoSEQ multiplex PCR, the repertoire was profiled, and TCRdb retains in-frame clones only, with some absent. The sample has over 120,000 clones; about 85% are singletons. This clone was observed a single time. Losses at the gene ends were 1 base for V and 3 bases for J; bases not matched to a gene: 7. CDR1 and CDR2 (germline): SGHKS, YYEKEE (reference sequence). The CDR3 runs 16 residues. The material sequenced was peripheral blood. The TCR was taken from a human donor with acute or convalescent COVID-19. The donor label of this sample is uncertain. The chain employs TRBV5-5 and TRBJ2-3, with 8 bases that match TRBD2. In DNA form, the CDR3 reads TGTGCCAGCAGCTTGCGCGGCGGGGGGCTGACAGATACGCAGTATTTT. Encoded protein: CASSLRGGGLTDTQYF.